The rows below give T cell receptor beta chains drawn from one sample of a study of beta chain features in type 1 diabetes. Sequencing used immunoSEQ multiplex PCR; TCRdb keeps in-frame clones, though not all of them. Of approximately 730,000 clones in the sample, 13% were seen once. Sequenced sample: naive CD4+ T cells from blood. Receptor source: a man aged 18 to 29 with type 1 diabetes. Each CDR3 is given with its conserved first and last residue. A D gene is named only where the DNA matches it firmly. Some rows mark clone size as missing; the rest say once, few, many or name a class of expanded clone.

d_gene	abundance	v_gene	j_gene	CDR3nt	CDR3aa
.	.	TRBV10-3	TRBJ2-7	TGTGCCATCAGTGGTAGGGAAGGCTACGAGCAGTACTTC	CAISGREGYEQYF
.	.	TRBV30	TRBJ1-1	TGTGCCTGGACAACAGGGTCGACTGAAGCTTTCTTT	CAWTTGSTEAFF
.	few	TRBV23-1	TRBJ2-2	TGCGCCAGCACCGTCCGGGGAGGCGACACCGGGGAGCTGTTTTTT	CASTVRGGDTGELFF
.	few	TRBV29-1	TRBJ1-1	TGCAGCGTCAAGGACTGGATCACTGAAGCTTTCTTT	CSVKDWITEAFF
.	many	TRBV5-4	TRBJ2-3	TGTGCCAGCAGCTCCACAGATACGCAGTATTTT	CASSSTDTQYF
TRBD1	.	TRBV30	TRBJ1-2	TGTGCCTGGACAGGGGGCGACTATGGCTACACCTTC	CAWTGGDYGYTF
.	.	TRBV28	TRBJ1-5	TGTGCCAGCAGTTTGAGGGCAGGGCAAGGCCTAGGGGGCAATCAGCCCCAGCATTTT	CASSLRAGQGLGGNQPQHF
.	.	TRBV7-2	TRBJ1-1	TGTGCCAGCAGCCGCCGGGCGGGAGGGGTCATTGAAGCTTTCTTT	CASSRRAGGVIEAFF
.	.	TRBV30	TRBJ1-2	TGTGCCTGGACCACCCCCGGGACAAGGTCTAACTATGGCTACACCTTC	CAWTTPGTRSNYGYTF
.	.	TRBV5-1	TRBJ2-1	TGCGCCAGCTCGGACAGCTACAATGAGCAGTTCTTC	CASSDSYNEQFF
TRBD1	.	TRBV30	TRBJ1-2	TGTGCCCACTATCCGGACAGGGGCTATGGCTACACCTTC	CAHYPDRGYGYTF
.	.	TRBV18	TRBJ2-5	TGTGCCAGCTCACCACAGAGCAATACTAACCAAGAGACCCAGTACTTC	CASSPQSNTNQETQYF
TRBD1	.	TRBV7-8	TRBJ1-2	TGTGCCAGCAGCCCGATGACAGGGGGCGGTTATGGCTACACCTTC	CASSPMTGGGYGYTF
.	.	TRBV7-7	TRBJ2-5	TGTGCCAGCAGCTTGAACCCCCAAGGGAACCAAGAGACCCAGTACTTC	CASSLNPQGNQETQYF
.	few	TRBV7-2	TRBJ1-6	TGTGCCAGCAGCGCCGGGACGGCCAGTAATTCACCCCTCCACTTT	CASSAGTASNSPLHF
.	few	TRBV7-9	TRBJ1-5	TGTGCCAGCAGCACCGACGGAAATCAGCCCCAGCATTTT	CASSTDGNQPQHF
TRBD1	.	TRBV30	TRBJ1-4	TGTGCCTGGAGTGTTCAACAGGGGGCGAGTGAAAAACTGTTTTTT	CAWSVQQGASEKLFF
.	few	TRBV14	TRBJ2-5	TGTGCCAGCAGCCAAGTGAGGCAGACCCAGTACTTC	CASSQVRQTQYF
.	few	TRBV19	TRBJ2-3	TGTGCCAGCAGGCTAGCGTTGAGCACAGATACGCAGTATTTT	CASRLALSTDTQYF
.	few	TRBV19	TRBJ1-2	TGTGCCAGTACCAAGGGTGGGACGGGCCATGGCTACACCTTC	CASTKGGTGHGYTF
.	few	TRBV19	TRBJ2-4	TGTGCCAGTAGTATAGCTTTCGGCAGGGAGGCCAAAAACATTCAGTACTTC	CASSIAFGREAKNIQYF
TRBD2	few	TRBV4-2	TRBJ2-7	TGTGCCAGCAGCCAAGATGCTAGCGGGGGTTACGAGCAGTACTTC	CASSQDASGGYEQYF
TRBD1	few	TRBV29-1	TRBJ2-3	TGCAGCGTTGAAGCCGGCAGGGGGCTGGATACGCAGTATTTT	CSVEAGRGLDTQYF
TRBD1	.	TRBV28	TRBJ1-6	TGTGCCACTCCCGGACAGGGAGATTCACCCCTCCACTTT	CATPGQGDSPLHF
TRBD1	.	TRBV5-1	TRBJ2-1	TGCGCCAGCAGCTCCGGACAGGGTGGTATCGGTGAGCAGTTCTTC	CASSSGQGGIGEQFF
.	few	TRBV10-3	TRBJ2-3	TGTGCCATCAGTGAGGCTAGGACTGGGGCCACAGATACGCAGTATTTT	CAISEARTGATDTQYF
.	.	TRBV28	TRBJ2-7	TGTGCCAGCAGTTTACGCAGCTCCTACGAGCAGTACTTC	CASSLRSSYEQYF
.	few	TRBV28	TRBJ1-6	TGTGCCAGCAGCCGGGTCATTTCACCCCTCCACTTT	CASSRVISPLHF
.	.	TRBV2	TRBJ1-5	TGTGCCAGCAGTGAGGGGGATGGGAATCAGCCCCAGCATTTT	CASSEGDGNQPQHF
.	few	TRBV28	TRBJ1-3	TGTGCCAGCAGTTGGGGAGGAAACACCATATATTTT	CASSWGGNTIYF
TRBD1	few	TRBV10-3	TRBJ2-7	TGTGCCATCAGGGAGACCGGGACAGGGGGCCACGAGCAGTACTTC	CAIRETGTGGHEQYF
.	.	TRBV2	TRBJ2-7	TGTGCCAGCAGGGGAGGAAGGGACGAGCAGTACTTC	CASRGGRDEQYF
.	few	TRBV30	TRBJ1-4	TGTGCCTGGCGGGTGGCTGAAAAACTGTTTTTT	CAWRVAEKLFF
TRBD2	few	TRBV7-6	TRBJ2-3	TGTGCCTCCCTTTTGAGCGGGGGCCCCGCAGATACGCAGTATTTT	CASLLSGGPADTQYF
.	.	TRBV7-9	TRBJ1-1	TGTGCCAGCAGCTTAGGGACAGCGTCTGAAGCTTTCTTT	CASSLGTASEAFF
TRBD1	once	TRBV28	TRBJ2-7	TGTGCCAGCAGTTTTGGGACAGCGAAGGCCTACGAGCAGTACTTC	CASSFGTAKAYEQYF
.	.	TRBV20-1	TRBJ1-4	TGCAGTGCTAGAGTAAACGAAAAACTGTTTTTT	CSARVNEKLFF
.	few	TRBV5-1	TRBJ1-5	TGCGCCAGCAGCTTGGATAGCAATCAGCCCCAGCATTTT	CASSLDSNQPQHF
.	few	TRBV7-9	TRBJ2-6	TGTGCCAGCCCCCCAACAGGGTGGCCTTCTGGGGCCAACGTCCTGACTTTC	CASPPTGWPSGANVLTF
TRBD1	.	TRBV28	TRBJ1-6	TGTGCCAGCGGGACAGGGGGATATAATTCACCCCTCCACTTT	CASGTGGYNSPLHF
TRBD1	.	TRBV5-1	TRBJ1-4	TGCGCCAGCAGCGCACCTAACAGGGGAGGAGATGAAAAACTGTTTTTT	CASSAPNRGGDEKLFF
.	.	TRBV7-9	TRBJ2-7	TGTGCCAGCAGCTCGACGGGGTACGAGCAGTACTTC	CASSSTGYEQYF
TRBD1	.	TRBV5-1	TRBJ2-5	TGCGCCAGCAGCTCATCCAAGGGCCCGGGGACAGATCCGTACCAAGAGACCCAGTACTTC	CASSSSKGPGTDPYQETQYF
.	few	TRBV30	TRBJ1-2	TGTGCCTGGACCCCTTCCCTGGGCTATGGCTACACCTTC	CAWTPSLGYGYTF
.	.	TRBV30	TRBJ2-6	TGTGCCTGGAGTGTAGGGCCGGGGGCCAACGTCCTGACTTTC	CAWSVGPGANVLTF
.	.	TRBV25-1	TRBJ1-6	TGTGCCAGCAGTGGGTCCCTGCAAGGGGGGTTCTATAATTCACCCCTCCACTTT	CASSGSLQGGFYNSPLHF
.	few	TRBV5-1	TRBJ1-2	TGCGCCAGCAGCTTGGATAAGGGGATCTATGGCTACACCTTC	CASSLDKGIYGYTF
TRBD2	few	TRBV7-9	TRBJ2-3	TGTGCCAGCAGCCGACCTCGACTAGCGGGACCCACAGATACGCAGTATTTT	CASSRPRLAGPTDTQYF
TRBD1	.	TRBV6-5	TRBJ1-2	TGTGCCAGCAGACGCGGACAGGCCCACTATGGCTACACCTTC	CASRRGQAHYGYTF
TRBD2	few	TRBV7-2	TRBJ2-7	TGTGCCAGCAGCCCCCGGGGGGGAAGCTCCTACGAGCAGTACTTC	CASSPRGGSSYEQYF
.	.	TRBV6-5	TRBJ1-5	TGTGCCAGCAGTTACTTCAGGGGAGGTCAGCCCCAGCATTTT	CASSYFRGGQPQHF
TRBD2	.	TRBV29-1	TRBJ2-7	TGCAGCGTTGAAAATCCCGGGACTAGCGGGGATCACGAGCAGTACTTC	CSVENPGTSGDHEQYF